Following are 31 T cell receptor beta chains from one sample sequenced in a study of T cells in localized non-small cell lung cancer. The repertoire was sequenced with immunoSEQ multiplex PCR; TCRdb's copy has only in-frame clones and lacks some. Of 25,000 to 30,000 clones listed, about 80% are singletons. Sample: peripheral blood mononuclear cells, taken before any cancer treatment. The receptors shown here come from a man aged 40 to 69 with stage III lung adenocarcinoma.

This clone was counted once. This chain uses TRBV7-3 with TRBJ2-1; unclear D gene. This CDR3 has 13 amino acids. V was shortened by 4 bases and J by 6 bases, with 10 bases between the two germline ends. Germline values: CDR1 SGHTA, CDR2 FQGTGA. The CDR3: CASSSPTGNEQFF. The CDR3 region has the DNA TGTGCCAGCAGCTCGCCGACTGGCAATGAGCAGTTCTTC.

This clone was observed once. The chain joins TRBV19 to TRBJ2-3; D is uncertain. Trimming cost V 1 base and J 2 bases, with 10 bases left between them. CDR3 length: 15 residues. Germline V gene data show CDR1 as LNHDA and CDR2 as SQIVND (reference sequence). CDR3 loop: CASSIGPGYTDTQYF. The CDR3 DNA reads as TGTGCCAGTAGTATAGGGCCAGGCTACACAGATACGCAGTATTTT. The variable domain in full, completed from reference TRBV19 and TRBJ2-3, reads DGGITQSPKYLFRKEGQNVTLSCEQNLNHDAMYWYRQDPGQGLRLIYYSQIVNDFQKGDIAEGYSVSREKKESFPLTVTSAQKNPTAFYLCASSIGPGYTDTQYFGPGTRLTVL.

The J gene is TRBJ2-1, the V gene TRBV28, with a tentative D call TRBD2 (6 bases). Per germline, CDR1 MDHEN and CDR2 SYDVKM. With 1 base removed from V and 3 bases from J, the gap between germline ends came to 28 bases. The CDR3 length is 21 residues. The CDR3 loop is CASSLLLAPGRPEESYNEQFF. The CDR3 region has the DNA TGTGCCAGCAGTTTATTGCTTGCGCCCGGGAGACCAGAGGAAAGCTACAATGAGCAGTTCTTC.

This rearrangement joins TRBV19 to TRBJ1-5; tentative D call: TRBD1 (5 bases). V shed 9 bases and J shed 3 bases, with 18 bases lying between them. The CDR3 length is 15 residues. Germline loops: CDR1 LNHDA, CDR2 SQIVND (reference sequence). The CDR3 loop is CASNGVGALNQPQHF. CDR3 DNA: TGTGCCAGCAACGGGGTCGGGGCCCTCAATCAGCCCCAGCATTTT.

The V and J genes are TRBV30 and TRBJ1-1, with TRBD1 matching over 8 bases. Germline CDR1 reads GTSNPN; CDR2 reads SVGIG (reference sequence). Losses at the gene ends were 6 bases for V and 4 bases for J; bases not matched to a gene: 16. The CDR3 consists of 16 residues. Here the CDR3 DNA reads TGTGCCTGTCGGACACAGGACAGGGCACCGTCCACTGAAGCTTTCTTT. This encodes CACRTQDRAPSTEAFF. Looking up the rest from reference TRBV30 and TRBJ1-1 gives the full variable domain: SQTIHQWPATLVQPVGSPLSLECTVEGTSNPNLYWYRQAAGRGLQLLFYSVGIGQISSEVPQNLSASRPQDRQFILSSKKLLLSDSGFYLCACRTQDRAPSTEAFFGQGTRLTVV.

V and J are TRBV6-1 and TRBJ1-2; weak D call: TRBD1 (6 bases). The CDR3 loop spans 17 amino acids. The V end lost 1 base, the J end lost 4 bases, and 19 bases lay between the germline ends. CDR1 MNHNS and CDR2 SASEGT come from the germline V gene. CDR3 region: CASSEVGQGHLVYGYTF. CDR3 in DNA: TGTGCCAGCAGTGAAGTAGGGCAGGGGCATCTAGTCTATGGCTACACCTTC.

This clone was recorded a few times. The V gene is TRBV5-8, the J gene TRBJ1-1; D is ambiguous. In germline, CDR1 is SGHTS, CDR2 YDEGEE. The CDR3 runs to 11 residues. Trimming took 6 bases from V and 11 from J, leaving 14 bases between them. The CDR3 coding sequence is TGTGCCAGCACCAGGTGGCGTGAGGCTTTCTTT. Amino acid sequence: CASTRWREAFF.

The chain links TRBV2 to TRBJ2-3, with a tentative D call TRBD1 (6 bases). This CDR3 comprises 15 residues. Trimming removed 5 bases at V and 0 bases at J, with 12 bases between. Germline V gene sequence: CDR1 SNHLY, CDR2 FYNNEI. CDR3 residues: CASSLQGTSTDTQYF. The CDR3 DNA reads TGTGCCAGCAGTCTACAGGGAACTAGCACAGATACGCAGTATTTT.

CDR3 sequence: CASREAALINYGYTF. CDR3 sequence (DNA): TGCGCCAGCCGTGAGGCAGCTCTAATTAACTATGGCTACACCTTC. The chain links TRBV4-1 to TRBJ1-2; the D is unclear. Trimming took 8 bases from V and 1 from J, leaving 17 bases between them. The germline V gene has CDR1 MGHRA and CDR2 YSYEKL. This CDR3 has 15 amino acids.

This clone came up once. The genes are TRBV28 and TRBJ2-5, with D possibly called TRBD1 or TRBD2 (5 bases each). Trimming took off 8 bases at V and 0 bases at J, with 7 bases between the two ends. This CDR3 is built from 12 residues. CDR1 is MDHEN, CDR2 SYDVKM, per germline. For the CDR3, the DNA is TGTGCCAGCGAGGGGTACCAAGAGACCCAGTACTTC. Translated: CASEGYQETQYF.

The V and J genes are TRBV11-3 and TRBJ2-3, with D unclear. V was cut by 2 bases and J by 0 bases, with 9 bases left in between. CDR1 is SGHNT, CDR2 YENEEA, per germline. The CDR3 totals 15 residues. The CDR3 DNA follows: TGTGCCAGCAGCTTATCTGGCACCAGCACAGATACGCAGTATTTT. Translating it yields CASSLSGTSTDTQYF.

A single count supports this clone. The gene calls are TRBV5-1 and TRBJ2-5; TRBD1 agrees at 10 bases. Germline CDR1 and CDR2: SGHRS and YFSETQ. This CDR3 spans 17 amino acids. V lost 0 bases, J lost 4 bases, and 9 bases stayed unmatched. This CDR3 reads CASSLASGTGEGETQYF. CDR3 nucleotide sequence: TGCGCCAGCAGCTTGGCGAGCGGGACAGGGGAGGGAGAGACCCAGTACTTC.

The chain has TRBV6-1 and TRBJ1-2, with D perhaps TRBD1 (5 bases). Trimming took off 6 bases at V and 4 bases at J, with 9 bases between the two ends. In germline, CDR1 is MNHNS, CDR2 SASEGT. The CDR3 contains 12 residues. The CDR3 region has the DNA TGTGCCAGCAGACAGCAGGGCTATGGCTACACCTTC. Translating it yields CASRQQGYGYTF.

The rearrangement uses TRBV7-9 and TRBJ1-4; 8 positions match TRBD1. This CDR3 has 16 amino acids. The V and J ends lost 0 bases and 5 bases, in that order; junction bases with no gene match: 5. Per the germline V gene, CDR1 is SEHNR and CDR2 is FQNEAQ (reference sequence). CDR3 DNA: TGTGCCAGCAGCTTAGCGGGGACAGGTTGGAATGAAAAACTGTTTTTT. Residues: CASSLAGTGWNEKLFF.

This sequence joins TRBV5-6 and TRBJ2-5; D not resolved. V was pared by 7 bases and J by 5 bases, with 9 bases between. The CDR3 covers 11 residues. The germline CDR1 and CDR2 sequences are SGHDT and YYEEEE. CDR3 region: CASVFRETQYF. In DNA form, the CDR3 reads TGTGCCAGCGTATTCAGGGAGACCCAGTACTTC. The whole variable domain, filled in from reference TRBV5-6 and TRBJ2-5, reads DAGVTQSPTHLIKTRGQQVTLRCSPKSGHDTVSWYQQALGQGPQFIFQYYEEEERQRGNFPDRFSGHQFPNYSSELNVNALLLGDSALYLCASVFRETQYFGPGTRLLVL.

V is TRBV6-5 and J is TRBJ2-3, with D possibly TRBD2 on 5 matching bases. This CDR3 region has 12 residues. Trimming stripped 10 bases from V and 2 bases from J, with 10 bases between. Germline loops: CDR1 MNHEY, CDR2 SVGAGI. In DNA, the CDR3 is TGTGCCACGGGGAGAGACACAGATACGCAGTATTTT. Protein sequence: CATGRDTDTQYF.

The chain couples TRBV7-8 to TRBJ2-5; D may be TRBD1 or TRBD2 (5 bases each). Germline V gene sequence: CDR1 SGHVS, CDR2 FQNEAQ. This CDR3 is 16 amino acids long. The V and J ends lost 1 base and 6 bases respectively, with 18 bases between them. The chain's CDR3 is CASSLEGRVLGKTQYF. As DNA, the CDR3 is TGTGCCAGCAGCTTAGAGGGGCGGGTCCTTGGGAAGACCCAGTACTTC. Variable domain in full (rest from reference TRBV7-8 and TRBJ2-5): GAGVSQSPRYKVAKRGQDVALRCDPISGHVSLFWYQQALGQGPEFLTYFQNEAQLDKSGLPSDRFFAERPEGSVSTLKIQRTQQEDSAVYLCASSLEGRVLGKTQYFGPGTRLLVL.

This clone was counted between two and nine times. J is TRBJ1-1 and V is TRBV28; D not certain. Per germline, CDR1 MDHEN and CDR2 SYDVKM. V was clipped by 6 bases and J by 1 base, with 12 bases between them. This CDR3 comprises 14 residues. CDR3 nucleotides: TGTGCCAGCAGGCCTGTTAGGAGGAACACTGAAGCTTTCTTT. Translated: CASRPVRRNTEAFF.

V gene TRBV6-6 combines with J gene TRBJ1-2; perhaps TRBD1 as D (5 bases). Germline CDR1 reads MNHNY; CDR2 reads SVGAGI (reference sequence). The V and J ends lost 1 base and 3 bases respectively, with 15 bases between them. This CDR3 contains 16 residues. The CDR3 spells CASSYFNRSPHYGYTF. For the CDR3, the DNA is TGTGCCAGCAGTTACTTTAACAGGTCACCCCACTATGGCTACACCTTC.

V usage is TRBV6-1 and J usage is TRBJ2-5; D may be TRBD1 or TRBD2 (5 bases each). Germline CDR1 and CDR2: MNHNS and SASEGT. This CDR3 is built from 12 residues. Trimming took off 6 bases at V and 7 bases at J, with 12 bases between the two ends. CDR3 loop: CASRRDRGTQYF. CDR3 nucleotides: TGTGCCAGCAGGAGGGACCGTGGGACCCAGTACTTC.

This clone was counted a few times. The chain couples TRBV16 to TRBJ2-7, with a possible D match to TRBD2 (5 bases). The CDR3 totals 16 residues. V lost 1 base to trimming and J lost 1 base, with 14 bases between them. In germline, CDR1 is KGHSY, CDR2 FQNENV. In nucleotides, the CDR3 is TGTGCCAGCAGCCAATACGAGGGTCACGGTTCCTACGAGCAGTACGTC. Protein: CASSQYEGHGSYEQYV.

This chain uses TRBV7-9 with TRBJ2-1, with D maybe TRBD2 (6 bases). The CDR3 runs 12 residues. Germline V gives CDR1 SEHNR, CDR2 FQNEAQ (reference sequence). V was shortened by 5 bases and J by 13 bases, with 15 bases between the two germline ends. The CDR3 region is CASSLWGGVQFF. CDR3 nucleotides: TGTGCCAGCAGCCTTTGGGGCGGGGTCCAGTTCTTC.

The chain uses TRBV15 and TRBJ1-2; the D is unclear. The CDR3 is made up of 13 amino acids. V was trimmed by 3 bases and J by 7 bases, leaving 12 bases between them. The V gene's germline CDR1 is LNHNV and CDR2 YYDKDF (reference sequence). This CDR3 is CATSSRTDLGYTF. In DNA, the CDR3 is TGTGCCACCAGCAGCCGGACTGACCTTGGCTACACCTTC. Complete variable domain (other parts from reference TRBV15 and TRBJ1-2): DAMVIQNPRYQVTQFGKPVTLSCSQTLNHNVMYWYQQKSSQAPKLLFHYYDKDFNNEADTPDNFQSRRPNTSFCFLDIRSPGLGDTAMYLCATSSRTDLGYTFGSGTRLTVV.

This clone was counted once. V and J are TRBV2 and TRBJ1-4, with D perhaps TRBD1 (6 bases). V gave up 6 bases and J gave up 3 bases, with 14 bases separating them. This CDR3 spans 15 amino acids. CDR1 is SNHLY and CDR2 is FYNNEI in the germline V gene. The CDR3 DNA reads TGTGCCAGCAGAGTCGGACAGTCCCCTAATGAAAAACTGTTTTTT. Residues: CASRVGQSPNEKLFF.

This clone was counted only a few times. The chain has TRBV5-4 and TRBJ1-1; TRBD1 might be the D (6 bases). The germline gives CDR1 SGHNT, CDR2 YYREEE (reference sequence). Trimming pared 3 bases from V and 0 bases from J, leaving 12 bases between. The CDR3 is made up of 15 amino acids. Written as DNA, the CDR3 is TGTGCCAGCAGCTGGTCAGGGGCCATGAACACTGAAGCTTTCTTT. This translates into CASSWSGAMNTEAFF.

The gene calls are TRBV30 and TRBJ2-3, with unresolved D. Trimming took off 1 base at V and 4 bases at J, with 9 bases between the two ends. CDR1 and CDR2 from the germline V gene are GTSNPN and SVGIG (reference sequence). This CDR3 has 13 residues. CDR3 residues: CAWSAGSSDTQYF. The DNA for the CDR3 is TGTGCCTGGAGTGCGGGTAGTTCAGATACGCAGTATTTT.

This chain joins TRBV6-1 and TRBJ1-3; D unresolved. Germline lookup yields CDR1 MNHNS and CDR2 SASEGT. The length of the CDR3 is 16 residues. V was trimmed by 4 bases and J by 0 bases, leaving 13 bases between them. The CDR3 spells CASSAQGRYSGNTIYF. CDR3 nucleotide sequence: TGTGCCAGCAGTGCCCAAGGACGGTACTCTGGAAACACCATATATTTT.

The V gene is TRBV28, the J gene TRBJ1-3, with D possibly being TRBD1 (6 bases). Germline-derived CDR1 and CDR2 are MDHEN and SYDVKM. CDR3 length equals 16 residues. Trimming took off 3 bases at V and 5 bases at J, with 17 bases between the two ends. In DNA, the CDR3 is TGTGCCAGCAGTTTTGTGGCGGGGGCTCGAAGAAACACCATATATTTT. Translating it yields CASSFVAGARRNTIYF.

The chain combines TRBV28 with TRBJ2-1; weak D call: TRBD2 (7 bases). The V end lost 6 bases, the J end lost 5 bases, and 20 bases lay between the germline ends. CDR1 MDHEN and CDR2 SYDVKM come from the germline V gene. This CDR3 is built from 16 residues. For the CDR3, the DNA is TGTGCCAGCAGCCCCGTAAGGGGGAGGGGTAACAATGAGCAGTTCTTC. Amino acids: CASSPVRGRGNNEQFF.

The rearrangement links TRBV5-1 to TRBJ1-5; D might be TRBD1 (5 bases). Per the germline V gene, CDR1 is SGHRS and CDR2 is YFSETQ. Trimming removed 2 bases from V and 4 bases from J, with 10 bases in between. The CDR3 consists of 14 residues. For the CDR3, the DNA is TGCGCCAGCAGCTTTGGGGACGGAAATCAGCCCCAGCATTTT. Amino acids: CASSFGDGNQPQHF.

This chain connects TRBV2 to TRBJ2-2; 13 bases agree with TRBD2. Per the germline V gene, CDR1 is SNHLY and CDR2 is FYNNEI. Unmatched junction bases numbered 11, after V lost 10 bases and J lost 3 bases. This CDR3 comprises 17 residues. The chain's CDR3 is CATKTGLAGIDTGELFF. CDR3 in DNA: TGTGCCACCAAGACGGGACTAGCGGGAATAGACACCGGGGAGCTGTTTTTT. Variable domain in full (rest from reference TRBV2 and TRBJ2-2): EPEVTQTPSHQVTQMGQEVILRCVPISNHLYFYWYRQILGQKVEFLVSFYNNEISEKSEIFDDQFSVERPDGSNFTLKIRSTKLEDSAMYFCATKTGLAGIDTGELFFGEGSRLTVL.